This TCR beta chain is from a study of cytomegalovirus exposure and HLA in healthy donors (dated by TCRdb to the late 2010s). As for the study more broadly: According to an earlier analysis of several hundred of the donors, about 180 million T cells yielded 100 million or so unique TCR beta sequences and about 300 Gb of sequence data. An early release covering just under 650 HLA-typed donors comprised about 310 gigabases of sequencing data and tens of millions of unique TCR sequences. Of the roughly 400 genotyped donors, 65% to 90% were placed in the genetic ancestry cluster associated with self-reported Caucasian donors. The study aimed to test whether cataloging public T cell receptors could reveal signatures of past pathogen exposure. The study used immunosequencing to profile the T cell repertoires of several hundred subjects and linked those repertoires to cytomegalovirus serostatus. Along with the roughly 670-subject first cohort, a separate validation cohort of 120 different subjects was used. The study combined high-throughput TCR immunosequencing, statistical association of individual TCRs with disease status, and machine learning to predict cytomegalovirus infection status. A later analysis re-analyzed previously published TCR beta repertoires from 660 or so donors and added high-resolution HLA genotyping to study TCR occurrence patterns. Rather than using new phenotypic data, the later analysis identified candidate immune exposures from TCR beta sequences and from how often those sequences occurred across donors. An earlier analysis of about 600 of the donors used high-throughput TCR beta sequencing to judge whether each TCR beta V gene segment behaved as functional or pseudogenic. Donor age, sex, ethnicity and CMV serostatus were compiled together with the repertoire data. A later genetic analysis used genome-wide SNP genotypes for about 65% of the 666 donors, treating that subset as a discovery cohort. Every discovery cohort repertoire had been produced on one sequencing platform. HLA typing covered class I and class II loci at four-digit resolution. Typing coverage varied by locus: roughly 620-640 donors for A, B, C, DRB1 and DQB1; 500 to 550 for DQA1; 600 to 610 for DPA1; roughly 450 for DPB1. Because of strong linkage in the cohort, roughly five DR-DQ haplotypes were treated as single units for association and clustering. Among about 370 genotyped donors of the cohort, an average of around 220,000 unique TCR beta nucleotide sequences was sequenced per donor, of which about 18% were non-productive.

Details on this clone: Its cognate antigen has yet to be identified. Per-base qualities were not stored, and no clone one base away is much larger.

The library came from the immunoSEQ multiplex PCR assay. For the multiplex PCR, a mixture combining 60 forward primers for TCR Vbeta segments and 13 reverse primers for TCR Jbeta segments was used. The CDR3 region of rearranged TCR beta genes was amplified from genomic DNA by a multiplex PCR assay. Amplified TCR beta libraries were sequenced as 87-base-pair reads on the Illumina HiSeq System. In the source study's methods: A later analysis tallied around 82 million unique TCR beta chains across the 666 repertoires, and about 12 million of those chains were shared by two or more donors. Raw reads were error-corrected and collapsed into unique sequences with a nearest-neighbor algorithm that merged closely related sequences to remove PCR and sequencing errors. To assign V, D and J gene segments, CDR3 sequences were aligned to IMGT reference sequences. For a sequence to be retained, a match of at least six nucleotides was required to both a V gene segment and a J gene segment. A rearrangement counted as productive if the CDR3 had no stop codons and remained in frame with V and J, and every other rearrangement counted as non-productive. Following IMGT convention, CDR3 was defined as the stretch from the second conserved V-encoded cysteine up to the conserved J-encoded phenylalanine. The earlier analysis of about 620 of the donors excluded sequences that lacked an unambiguous match to a single V gene segment. In an earlier analysis of several hundred of the donors, V segments were called functional above 56.7% productive rearrangements and were called segregating when the between-donor standard deviation exceeded 5%. To diagnose cytomegalovirus status from the catalog of TCR beta chain sequences, a statistical classification framework was built. In a later analysis, V and J genes were assigned by comparing TCR nucleotide sequences against IMGT/GENE-DB human TR gene sequences. In a later analysis, CDR3 sequences and most-parsimonious VDJ recombination scenarios were assigned using the TCRdist pipeline. In a later analysis, each TCR beta chain was defined by its CDR3 amino acid sequence together with its V-gene family, and reads without a unique V-gene family were excluded. A later analysis removed 500 to 600 highly shared, low-generation-probability nucleotide sequences to deal with suspected cross-contamination and a sequencing artifact. In a later analysis, a clonal expansion index for each public chain was calculated from normalized within-repertoire ranks of inferred template counts. A later analysis computed generation probabilities with a VDJ recombination model fitted to out-of-frame rearrangements, and checked the results against IGoR. In a later analysis, TCR-TCR, TCR-HLA and TCR-CMV co-occurrence was scored with hypergeometric tests, and a repertoire-size bias correction was applied to TCR pairs. In a later analysis, false discovery rates were estimated by permuting HLA or CMV assignments 20 times. In a later analysis, co-occurring TCRs were grouped using DBSCAN, and TCRdist sequence similarity was added for clustering within HLA-allele-positive subsets. Repertoires with fewer than 30,000 or more than 120,000 public chains were left out of co-occurrence clustering, as were four to six repertoires with anomalous nucleotide sharing. TCRdb re-hosts the immuneACCESS table, in-frame sequences only. Its copies lack some clones; in the studies checked, an unresolved V gene accounts for under half of them, and the cause for the rest is not known. The DNA was the basis for D and trimming; V, J and clone size are from that table. The sample data list about 180,000 clones, and 76% of these were observed just once. The ten top clones hold 2% to 2.5% of the sample.

Overall study outcomes, separate from this receptor: In a later analysis, HLA-associated TCR beta chains showed more clonal expansion and lower generation probabilities than non-associated chains that were equally common. Because some donors lacked HLA typing at each locus, the association tests relied only on the typed subset. In an earlier analysis of about 540 of the donors, most TCR beta V segments were observed in productive rearrangements about 90% or about 30% of the time, broadly matching IMGT annotations. The only immune exposure information available for the cohort was CMV serostatus. The 87-base-pair reads could not distinguish some IMGT-functional V segments, including TRBV6-2 and TRBV6-3, so those segments were excluded. A further reported finding was that TCR beta sequences accurately predicted the HLA-A and HLA-B alleles for most subjects in the first cohort. Linkage disequilibrium might explain the correlated functional status among segregating V segments, but an unknown experimental factor could not be excluded. In a later analysis, several top co-occurrence clusters were reported to appear linked to parvovirus B19, influenza, CMV and Epstein-Barr virus. In vitro tests confirmed that a few of the cytomegalovirus-associated TCR beta chains recognize cytomegalovirus antigens. Cytomegalovirus status was reported to be diagnosed by the classifier with high specificity and sensitivity in both the original and validation cohorts. While some public TCRs were present in many individuals, most TCR sequences turned up only very rarely across donors. According to a later analysis, most CMV-associated TCR beta chains appeared to be HLA-restricted, and the HLA associations seemed to be driven largely by CMV exposure. According to a later analysis, TCR association rates differed among HLA loci, with DRB1 alleles showing the most associated TCRs and HLA-C alleles showing the fewest. When HLA alleles, especially DR and DQ, strongly co-occurred, attributing TCR associations to individual alleles was difficult. The presence/absence analyses assumed that sequencing depth was roughly uniform across donors, and that assumption may not be true. The study listed 170 or so TCR beta chains as associated with cytomegalovirus. A later genetic analysis associated a missense DCLRE1C variant with V-gene and J-gene trimming of TCR beta chains, and an independent cohort replicated the association. In a later analysis, 16,951 TCR beta sequences were associated with specific HLA alleles at a false discovery rate of 0.05. The cohort was sequenced for TCR beta chains only, and without alpha or paired-chain data the features that could be detected were limited. A group of highly shared sequence variants was considered likely to be a technical artifact of the sequencing pipeline. Because counts were too low, fewer than 20 rarely observed V segments, including chromosome 9 orphons, were excluded from the earlier analysis of several hundred of the donors. In a later genetic analysis, fewer N-insertions in productive TCRs were reported among donors in an Asian-associated ancestry cluster than the 666-donor mean. According to the authors, the approach could potentially be generalized to other disease states and immunological phenotypes.

The cohort was made up of several hundred healthy bone marrow donors. All cohort members were sampled while nominally healthy, although unrecorded immune exposures were likely present. The donor was CMV seropositive and belonged to the group of 270 or so seropositive cohort members. Every donor gave a peripheral blood sample, and the peripheral blood mononuclear cells from that sample were used for TCR beta sequencing. The Qiagen DNeasy Blood Extraction Kit was used to extract genomic DNA from the blood cell samples. There are 14 amino acids in the CDR3, from cysteine to phenylalanine inclusive. Of the read, only the CDR3 DNA is kept; its 42 bases are in frame from base 1. CDR1 SGHTA and CDR2 FQGNSA are derived from the germline V gene. V is shortened by 4 bases, J by 2 bases, and the region joining them spans 11 bases.

The receptor was derived from a woman under 40 in good health and CMV-seropositive. Sequencing input: PBMCs. Rearrangement joined TRBV7-2 to TRBJ1-1; the D gene is perhaps TRBD1, from 5 matching bases. The sequenced DNA is TGTGCCAGCAGCTCTCAGGGCCCCAACACTGAAGCTTTCTTT. This is translated as CASSSQGPNTEAFF.